Listed below are T cell receptor beta chains from one sample, sequenced in a study of control samples from healthy donors and cancer patients. Repertoires were generated with immunoSEQ multiplex PCR, while TCRdb's copy carries only in-frame clones and drops some. The sample lists 95,000 to 130,000 clones; about 88% were seen once. The sequenced sample consisted of blood. These receptors were obtained from a woman in her 70s in good health. Each CDR3 is given with its conserved first and last residue.

V: TRBV5-1
CDR3: CASSLEGGGNGETQYF

V: TRBV5-4
CDR3: CASSLAGTDTQYF

V: TRBV6-5
CDR3: CASSSGLERETQYF

V: TRBV11-2
CDR3: CASSTVGQGDYGYTF

V: TRBV2
CDR3: CASNEDRASYEQYF

V: TRBV5-6
CDR3: CASSGPGGNTGELFF

V: TRBV2
CDR3: CASRKAEQFF

V: TRBV15
CDR3: CATSKVAGGNTEAFF

V: TRBV5-4
CDR3: CASNPGLAGQETQYF

V: TRBV27
CDR3: CASRGVHEQYF

V: TRBV19
CDR3: CASSIRRAGGEGGYTF

V: TRBV3-1/TRBV3-2
CDR3: CASRDSFGEKLFF

V: TRBV5-4
CDR3: CASSPTGDSYNEQFF

V: TRBV5-4
CDR3: CASSEGTGNQPQHF

V: TRBV6-4
CDR3: CASQSGDTGELFF

V: TRBV19
CDR3: CASSRTGGLGYTF

V: TRBV6-4
CDR3: CASSAYPGSDTQYF

V: TRBV14
CDR3: CASSHPTGLAGTDTQYF

V: TRBV11-2
CDR3: CASSPAYEQYF

V: TRBV5-4
CDR3: CASSRQGEGGQPQHF

V: TRBV24-1
CDR3: CATAKGQEIMNTEAFF